This T cell receptor beta chain was identified during a study of cytomegalovirus exposure and HLA in healthy donors (dated by TCRdb to 2016 to 2017). For the wider study: An earlier analysis of under 600 of the donors reported roughly 300 Gb of sequence data and roughly 100 million unique TCR beta sequences from 150 million to 200 million T cells. An early release that covered 640 HLA-typed donors contained approximately 290 gigabases of sequencing data and some 87 million unique TCR sequences. Among the 398 genotyped donors, approximately 77% belonged to the genetic ancestry cluster associated with self-reported Caucasian donors. The study was designed to test whether signatures of past pathogen exposure could be identified by cataloging public T cell receptors. The study profiled the T cell repertoires of hundreds of subjects by immunosequencing and related them to cytomegalovirus serostatus. Along with the 666-subject first cohort, a separate validation cohort of 120 different subjects was used. High-throughput TCR immunosequencing, statistical association of individual TCRs with disease status, and machine learning were combined to predict cytomegalovirus infection status. A later analysis re-analyzed previously published TCR beta repertoires from 550 to 700 donors and added high-resolution HLA genotyping to study TCR occurrence patterns. The later analysis used no new phenotypic data to find candidate immune exposures, relying instead on TCR beta sequences and their occurrence across donors. An earlier analysis of a few hundred of the donors applied high-throughput TCR beta sequencing to assess whether each TCR beta V gene segment acted as functional or pseudogenic. Donor age, sex, ethnicity and CMV serostatus were collected together with the repertoire data. Genome-wide SNP genotypes for about three fifths of the 666 donors were used in a later genetic analysis, which treated that subset as a discovery cohort. Every repertoire in the discovery cohort had been generated on one and the same sequencing platform. HLA typing covered class I and class II loci at four-digit resolution. Typing coverage varied by locus: roughly 629-640 donors for A, B, C, DRB1 and DQB1; about 520 for DQA1; about 590 for DPA1; 400 to 480 for DPB1. Several DR-DQ haplotypes were treated as single units for association and clustering because of strong linkage in the cohort. Among some 400 genotyped donors of the cohort, an average of 235,054 unique TCR beta nucleotide sequences were sequenced per donor, around 20% of them non-productive.

The library relied on the immunoSEQ multiplex PCR assay. For the multiplex PCR, a mixture combining 60 forward primers for TCR Vbeta segments and 13 reverse primers for TCR Jbeta segments was used. The CDR3 region of rearranged TCR beta genes was amplified from genomic DNA with a multiplex PCR assay. The amplified TCR beta libraries were sequenced on the Illumina HiSeq System as 87-base-pair reads. The original methods were these. A later analysis counted approximately 84 million unique TCR beta chains across the 640 or so repertoires, and some 11 million of these chains were shared by at least two donors. A nearest-neighbor algorithm error-corrected the raw reads and collapsed the reads into unique sequences, merging closely related sequences to remove PCR and sequencing errors. V, D and J gene segments were assigned by aligning CDR3 sequences to IMGT reference sequences. For a sequence to be retained, at least a six-nucleotide match to both a V gene segment and a J gene segment was required. A rearrangement was called productive if the CDR3 had no stop codons and remained in frame with V and J, and every other rearrangement was called non-productive. Following IMGT convention, CDR3 was defined as the stretch from the second conserved V-encoded cysteine up to the conserved J-encoded phenylalanine. In an earlier analysis of around 600 of the donors, sequences lacking an unambiguous match to a single V gene segment were excluded. An earlier analysis of roughly 590 of the donors called V segments functional above 56.7% productive rearrangements and segregating when the between-donor standard deviation exceeded 5%. A statistical classification framework was developed to diagnose cytomegalovirus status using the catalog of TCR beta chain sequences. In a later analysis, V and J genes were assigned by comparing TCR nucleotide sequences against IMGT/GENE-DB human TR gene sequences. A later analysis assigned CDR3 sequences and most-parsimonious VDJ recombination scenarios with the TCRdist pipeline. A later analysis defined each TCR beta chain by its CDR3 amino acid sequence plus V-gene family, and excluded reads lacking a unique V-gene family. A later analysis removed 592 highly shared, low-generation-probability nucleotide sequences to deal with suspected cross-contamination and a sequencing artifact. For each public chain, a later analysis derived a clonal expansion index from normalized ranks of inferred template counts within each repertoire. In a later analysis, generation probabilities were computed using a VDJ recombination model fitted to out-of-frame rearrangements, and the results were checked against IGoR. Hypergeometric tests were used in a later analysis to score TCR-TCR, TCR-HLA and TCR-CMV co-occurrence, with a repertoire-size bias correction applied to the TCR pairs. False discovery rates were estimated in a later analysis by permuting HLA or CMV assignments 20 times. A later analysis grouped co-occurring TCRs with DBSCAN, adding TCRdist sequence similarity when clustering within HLA-allele-positive subsets. Repertoires with fewer than 30,000 or more than 120,000 public chains were left out of co-occurrence clustering, as were four to six repertoires with anomalous nucleotide sharing. The table comes from immuneACCESS by way of TCRdb, which keeps in-frame sequences with V and J called. Part of the clones is missing from these tables; in studies checked, under half for an unresolved V gene and the rest for unknown reasons. V, J and clone size are taken as reported in that table, and D and trimming were inferred from the DNA itself. The table for this sample shows 150,000 to 200,000 clones. The top ten constitute approximately 0.8% of the sample.

Taken from the germline V gene, the CDR1 and CDR2 loops are ENHRY and SYGVKD. The CDR3 covers 15 residues, taking in both the cysteine and the phenylalanine. Kept here is only the CDR3 DNA, which spans 45 bases and is read in frame from base 1. V loses 4 bases at its end and J loses 4 bases; junction bases beyond the gene matches: 3. The cohort comprised 666 healthy bone marrow donors. At the time of sampling, all cohort members were nominally healthy, though unrecorded immune exposures were likely present. The donor tested CMV seropositive, placing the donor among the 289 seropositive members of the cohort. A peripheral blood sample was provided by each donor, and peripheral blood mononuclear cells were used for TCR beta sequencing. The Qiagen DNeasy Blood Extraction Kit was used to extract genomic DNA from the blood cell samples. Concerning this clone: Its cognate antigen has yet to be identified.

Beyond this particular receptor, the publication reports: This cohort had only TCR beta chains sequenced, and the lack of alpha or paired-chain data limited which features could be detected. Cytomegalovirus status was reported to be diagnosed by the classifier with high specificity and sensitivity in both the original and validation cohorts. V-gene and J-gene trimming of TCR beta chains was associated with a missense DCLRE1C variant in a later genetic analysis, and the association was replicated in an independent cohort. A later analysis associated 15,000 or so TCR beta sequences with specific HLA alleles at a false discovery rate of 0.05. Strong co-occurrence of HLA alleles, especially DR and DQ, made assigning TCR associations to individual alleles difficult. Compared with equally common non-associated chains, HLA-associated TCR beta chains in a later analysis were more clonally expanded and had lower generation probabilities. In vitro tests confirmed that a few of the cytomegalovirus-associated TCR beta chains recognize cytomegalovirus antigens. Some IMGT-functional V segments, including TRBV6-2 and TRBV6-3, could not be told apart with the 87-base-pair reads, so those segments were excluded. According to the authors, the approach could potentially be generalized to other disease states and immunological phenotypes. The only immune exposure information available for the cohort was CMV serostatus. Because counts were too low, seventeen rarely observed V segments, including chromosome 9 orphons, were left out of the earlier analysis of 500 to 750 of the donors. A later genetic analysis reported fewer N-insertions in productive TCRs among donors in an Asian-associated ancestry cluster than the roughly 700-donor mean. A further reported finding was that TCR beta sequences accurately predicted the HLA-A and HLA-B alleles for most subjects in the first cohort. Because HLA typing was unavailable for some donors at each locus, only the typed subset was used in association tests. In an earlier analysis of approximately 590 of the donors, most TCR beta V segments appeared in productive rearrangements about 87% or about 30% of the time, broadly matching IMGT annotations. Most TCR sequences were seen in very few donors, while some public TCRs were found in many individuals. In the study, around 160 TCR beta chains were listed as associated with cytomegalovirus. Several of the top co-occurrence clusters appeared to be linked to parvovirus B19, influenza, CMV and Epstein-Barr virus, according to a later analysis. According to a later analysis, most CMV-associated TCR beta chains appeared to be HLA-restricted, and the HLA associations seemed to be driven largely by CMV exposure. Correlated functional status among segregating V segments might reflect linkage disequilibrium, but an unknown experimental factor could not be ruled out. Presence/absence analyses assumed roughly uniform sequencing depth across donors, an assumption that may not hold. A later analysis found that TCR association rates varied across HLA loci, with DRB1 alleles showing the most associated TCRs and HLA-C alleles the fewest. A cluster of highly shared sequence variants was judged likely to represent a technical artifact of the sequencing pipeline.

The chain is encoded by TRBV10-3 joined to TRBJ2-1; 11 central bases correspond to TRBD2. Sequenced material: PBMCs. The receptor was isolated from a woman in her late teens or twenties in good health and CMV-seropositive. CDR3 sequence: CAISAGTSGYNEQFF. The nucleotide sequence reads as follows: TGTGCCATCAGTGCCGGGACTAGCGGATACAATGAGCAGTTCTTC.